The 15 T cell receptor beta chains given below trace back to one sample, sequenced in a study of T cells in Graves' hyperthyroidism and ophthalmopathy. Amplification targeted TCR beta CDR3 regions from RNA transcripts. TCR CDR3 regions were first amplified by RT-PCR with HTBI primers. MiXCR, applied by TCRdb to the multiplex PCR reads, yields one record per CDR3 protein. The sample carries around 440,000 distinct CDR3 sequences, more than 15% recorded once. The sequenced sample consisted of blood. Source of these receptors: a woman in her late teens or twenties with Graves' hyperthyroidism.

This clonotype was recorded at least ten times. The gene calls are TRBV20-1 and TRBJ2-3; the D gene is possibly TRBD2 (6 bases). The length of the CDR3 is 13 residues. Germline V gives CDR1 DFQATT, CDR2 SNEGSKA (reference sequence). CDR3 loop: CSPDTGASDTQYF. The CDR3 DNA sequence: TGCAGCCCGGATACGGGAGCCTCAGATACGCAGTATTTT.

The rearrangement uses TRBV19 and TRBJ1-5; the D gene is possibly TRBD1 (5 bases). CDR3 length equals 14 residues. Trimming left V 3 bases short and J 7 bases short, with 13 bases between. Germline V gene sequence: CDR1 LNHDA, CDR2 SQIVND (reference sequence). The CDR3 DNA reads as TGTGCCAGTAGTATTCGGGGGTTTGGACAGCCCCAGCATTTT. Protein: CASSIRGFGQPQHF.

This clonotype came up many times. This chain links TRBV11-1 with TRBJ2-1, with 10 bases that match TRBD2. The length of the CDR3 is 15 residues. CDR1 is SGHAT and CDR2 is FQDESV in the germline V gene (reference sequence). After removal of 4 bases from V and 4 bases from J, the junction contained 4 bases not matched to a gene. For the CDR3, the DNA is TGTGCCAGCAGCTCTAGCGGGAGTCAGTACAATGAGCAGTTCTTC. It encodes CASSSSGSQYNEQFF.

This clonotype was picked up many times. The chain couples TRBV20-1 to TRBJ2-7; TRBD1 aligns across 7 bases. Germline V lookup: CDR1 DFQATT, CDR2 SNEGSKA (reference sequence). V dropped 3 bases and J dropped 2; count of bases not matched to a gene: 4. This CDR3 comprises 13 residues. This CDR3 reads CSASTGEPYEQYF. As DNA, the CDR3 is TGCAGTGCTAGCACAGGGGAGCCCTACGAGCAGTACTTC.

There are a few counts of this clonotype. This chain uses TRBV6-1 with TRBJ2-3; D remains unclear. The length of the CDR3 is 15 residues. Germline CDR1 and CDR2: MNHNS and SASEGT. The ends were cut back, 0 bases at V and 2 bases at J, with 9 bases in the middle. CDR3 protein: CASSEAVRATDTQYF. The CDR3 coding sequence is TGTGCCAGCAGTGAAGCTGTGCGAGCCACAGATACGCAGTATTTT.

A few counts support this clonotype. The chain has TRBV19 and TRBJ1-5; 7 positions agree with TRBD1. The germline V gene has CDR1 LNHDA and CDR2 SQIVND (reference sequence). The CDR3 is 16 amino acids. V shed 6 bases, J shed 2 bases, and the junction held 10 bases outside the gene matches. CDR3 region: CASSEPGQVGNQPQHF. CDR3 bases: TGTGCCAGTAGCGAACCCGGACAGGTGGGCAATCAGCCCCAGCATTTT. The full variable domain, completed using reference TRBV19 and TRBJ1-5, is DGGITQSPKYLFRKEGQNVTLSCEQNLNHDAMYWYRQDPGQGLRLIYYSQIVNDFQKGDIAEGYSVSREKKESFPLTVTSAQKNPTAFYLCASSEPGQVGNQPQHFGDGTRLSIL.

The chain links TRBV29-1 to TRBJ2-7, with 11 bases matching TRBD2. The V segment lost 4 bases and the J segment 7 bases; nucleotides outside the gene matches: 6. The CDR3 totals 13 residues. The germline gives CDR1 SQVTM, CDR2 ANQGSEA. CDR3 residues: CSVGTSGFDEQYF. The CDR3, as DNA: TGCAGCGTTGGGACTAGCGGGTTTGATGAGCAGTACTTC.

The table lists this clonotype with a few counts. The V call is TRBV19, the J call TRBJ1-6; 9 nucleotides match TRBD1. The germline gives CDR1 LNHDA, CDR2 SQIVND (reference sequence). The junction had 3 bases not matched to a gene; V was cut back by 5 bases and J by 7 bases. CDR3 length: 14 residues. CDR3 loop: CASSWTGANSPLHF. In DNA form, the CDR3 reads TGTGCCAGTAGTTGGACAGGGGCGAATTCACCCCTCCACTTT. Variable domain in full (rest from reference TRBV19 and TRBJ1-6): DGGITQSPKYLFRKEGQNVTLSCEQNLNHDAMYWYRQDPGQGLRLIYYSQIVNDFQKGDIAEGYSVSREKKESFPLTVTSAQKNPTAFYLCASSWTGANSPLHFGNGTRLTVT.

This chain connects TRBV28 to TRBJ2-5, with D possibly being TRBD1 (6 bases). CDR3 length equals 17 residues. Germline CDR1 and CDR2: MDHEN and SYDVKM. V was shortened by 5 bases and J by 1 base, with 20 bases between the two germline ends. CDR3 loop: CASSQGLAGQSQETQYF. The CDR3 DNA reads TGTGCCAGCAGTCAGGGGCTCGCTGGGCAGTCCCAAGAGACCCAGTACTTC.

This clonotype came up many times. This chain connects TRBV20-1 to TRBJ2-3; TRBD2 might be the D (6 bases). V lost 3 bases, J lost 0 bases, and 13 bases lay in between. This CDR3 has 15 residues. From germline, CDR1 is DFQATT and CDR2 SNEGSKA (reference sequence). CDR3 protein: CSASPLSGSTDTQYF. The CDR3 nucleotides read TGCAGTGCTAGTCCCCTGAGCGGGAGCACAGATACGCAGTATTTT.

This clonotype was recorded at least ten times. The chain carries TRBV28 and TRBJ1-2, with 8 bases fitting TRBD1. J was trimmed by 0 bases and V by 4 bases; bases with no gene match: 7. The CDR3 totals 16 residues. Per the germline V gene, CDR1 is MDHEN and CDR2 is SYDVKM. In nucleotides, the CDR3 is TGTGCCAGCAGTTCTCTCCGGGACAGGCCTAACTATGGCTACACCTTC. It specifies CASSSLRDRPNYGYTF.

This clonotype appeared many times. The V and J genes are TRBV18 and TRBJ2-7, with D hard to call. This CDR3 region has 12 residues. Trimming took off 4 bases at V and 2 bases at J, with 6 bases between the two ends. The germline gives CDR1 KGHSH, CDR2 LQKENI. CDR3 in DNA: TGTGCCAGCTCACAATACACCTACGAGCAGTACTTC. This gives the protein CASSQYTYEQYF.

The chain employs TRBV28 and TRBJ1-2; 7 bases match TRBD1. J gave up 4 bases and V 5 bases, and 7 bases lay outside the gene matches. CDR3 length equals 14 residues. Germline CDR1 is MDHEN and CDR2 is SYDVKM. CDR3 nucleotides: TGTGCCAGCAGTCCATTAGACAGGGTCTATGGCTACACCTTC. Encoded protein: CASSPLDRVYGYTF.

The rearrangement joins TRBV9 to TRBJ1-3; D gene ambiguous. CDR3 length: 13 residues. Between the trimmed V and J ends, which lost 7 bases and 0 bases, there was a span of 8 bases. Germline V gene sequence: CDR1 SGDLS, CDR2 YYNGEE. DNA for the CDR3: TGTGCCAGCGGGGAGCTCTCTGGAAACACCATATATTTT. This codes for CASGELSGNTIYF.

This clonotype has a count of ten or more. This chain joins TRBV7-3 and TRBJ2-7; a weak D match, TRBD1 (5 bases). Per germline, CDR1 SGHTA and CDR2 FQGTGA. The CDR3 is made up of 15 amino acids. V lost 2 bases to trimming and J lost 6 bases, with 17 bases between them. This chain's CDR3 is CASSLGSTTQGEQYF. The CDR3 DNA follows: TGTGCCAGCAGCTTAGGTAGTACTACTCAGGGCGAGCAGTACTTC.